The 8 T cell receptor beta chains given below trace back to one sample, sequenced in a study of blood T cell repertoires in COVID-19 (TCRdb year 2020). The library came from the immunoSEQ multiplex PCR assay. TCRdb carries this immuneACCESS record with in-frame sequences only. Its versions omit some clonotypes, under half of them owing to an unresolved V gene in the studies checked, with the rest unexplained. This sample is represented by 310,000 or so clones; approximately 86% of them were singletons. Jointly, the top ten make up 2.1% of the sample. The source material was peripheral blood. These receptors were obtained from a woman in her twenties or thirties who had recovered from COVID-19.

The J gene is TRBJ2-7, the V gene TRBV9, with D tentatively TRBD1 (7 bases). V lost 0 bases, J lost 0 bases, and 13 bases lay in between. This CDR3 has 16 residues. The germline V gene has CDR1 SGDLS and CDR2 YYNGEE. The CDR3: CASSVEGAGSSYEQYF. CDR3 in DNA: TGTGCCAGCAGCGTAGAGGGGGCGGGAAGCTCCTACGAGCAGTACTTC.

The CDR3 DNA follows: TGTGCCACCAGCAGAGATCCCGGGTACCAAGAGACCCAGTACTTC. Its translation is CATSRDPGYQETQYF. J is TRBJ2-5 and V is TRBV15; D uncertain. There are 15 residues in the CDR3. In germline, CDR1 is LNHNV, CDR2 YYDKDF (reference sequence). V was trimmed by 0 bases and J by 0 bases, leaving 8 bases between them.

The chain is built from TRBV12-3 or TRBV12-4 and TRBJ1-6; perhaps TRBD1 as D (5 bases). The CDR3 sequence is 12 residues long. The ends were cut back, 2 bases at V and 13 bases at J, with 9 bases in the middle. The CDR3 region is CASSLRGAPLHF. The CDR3 DNA sequence: TGTGCCAGCAGTTTAAGGGGCGCTCCCCTCCACTTT.

With respect to this clone: Other DNA sequences in the same sample also yield this CDR3. The V call is TRBV29-1, the J call TRBJ2-7, with 10 bases identical to TRBD1. Unmatched junction bases numbered 6, after V lost 4 bases and J lost 6 bases. CDR1 is SQVTM, CDR2 ANQGSEA, per germline. This CDR3 comprises 13 residues. CDR3: CSVGGDRGREQYF. Here the CDR3 DNA reads TGCAGCGTTGGGGGGGACAGGGGTCGCGAGCAGTACTTC.

V gene TRBV11-1 combines with J gene TRBJ2-7; possible D gene TRBD2, 6 bases. CDR3 size: 15 residues. Trimming left V 1 base short and J 0 bases short, with 10 bases between. Germline loops: CDR1 SGHAT, CDR2 FQDESV (reference sequence). The CDR3 coding sequence is TGTGCCAGCAGCTTAGTGGGCGGGATCTCCTACGAGCAGTACTTC. This encodes CASSLVGGISYEQYF.

The chain joins TRBV7-2 to TRBJ2-2, with 8 bases lining up with TRBD1. CDR1 and CDR2 from the germline V gene are SGHTA and FQGNSA. The CDR3 totals 16 residues. V shed 2 bases and J 4 bases; nucleotides not matched to a gene: 6. The CDR3 DNA reads TGTGCCAGCAGCTTATACCCCAGGGGGCCCACCGGGGAGCTGTTTTTT. Translating gives CASSLYPRGPTGELFF.

This clone was detected a few times. This sequence joins TRBV5-6 and TRBJ2-7, with 10 bases lining up with TRBD1. V lost 4 bases to trimming and J lost 4 bases; unmatched junction nucleotides: 8. The germline V gene encodes CDR1 SGHDT and CDR2 YYEEEE. This CDR3 spans 15 amino acids. The CDR3: CASSGSGTGAYEQYF. DNA of the CDR3: TGTGCCAGCAGCGGCTCCGGGACAGGGGCATACGAGCAGTACTTC.

The chain has TRBV3-1 (or the pseudogene TRBV3-2) and TRBJ2-5; tentative D call: TRBD1 (6 bases). The CDR3 is 13 amino acids. Germline V gene lookup returns CDR1 LGHDT and CDR2 YNNKEL (reference sequence). Trimming stripped 3 bases from V and 5 bases from J, with 10 bases between. The CDR3 DNA follows: TGTGCCAGCAGCCAGGGGGCTTGGGAGACCCAGTACTTC. Amino acid sequence: CASSQGAWETQYF.